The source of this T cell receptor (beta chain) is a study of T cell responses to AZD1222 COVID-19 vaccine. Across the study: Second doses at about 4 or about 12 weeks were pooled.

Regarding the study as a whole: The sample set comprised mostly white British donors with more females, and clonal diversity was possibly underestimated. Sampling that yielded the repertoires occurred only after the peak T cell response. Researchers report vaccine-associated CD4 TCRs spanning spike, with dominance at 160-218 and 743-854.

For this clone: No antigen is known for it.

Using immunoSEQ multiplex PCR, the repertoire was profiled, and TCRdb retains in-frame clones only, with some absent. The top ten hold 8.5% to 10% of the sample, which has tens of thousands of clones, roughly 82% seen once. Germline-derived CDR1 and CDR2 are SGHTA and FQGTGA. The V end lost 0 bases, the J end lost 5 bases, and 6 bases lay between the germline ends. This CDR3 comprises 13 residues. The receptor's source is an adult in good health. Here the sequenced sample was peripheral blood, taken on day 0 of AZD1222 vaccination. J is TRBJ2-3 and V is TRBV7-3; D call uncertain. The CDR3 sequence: CASSLTQLDTQYF. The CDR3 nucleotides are TGTGCCAGCAGCTTAACGCAATTAGATACGCAGTATTTT.